This record covers a single T cell receptor (beta chain). The record originates from a study of beta chain features in type 1 diabetes. CDR3 length equals 20 residues. Germline-derived CDR1 and CDR2 are MDHEN and SYDVKM. V lost 8 bases to trimming and J lost 4 bases; unmatched junction nucleotides: 27. The whole isolated RNA underwent reverse transcription, so sequencing captured expressed TCRB transcripts. Only in-frame clones appear in the TCRdb table, and some are missing; sequencing was by immunoSEQ multiplex PCR. The table records 860,000 or so clones, roughly a sixth of them present only once. The receptor was isolated from a woman younger than 35 in good health. Sample: naive CD4+ T cells from blood. V and J are TRBV28 and TRBJ1-1, with TRBD1 matching over 8 bases. CDR3 in amino acids: CASWALYTGGPASVVTEAFF. The CDR3, as DNA: TGTGCCAGCTGGGCTCTGTATACAGGGGGACCAGCGAGTGTGGTCACTGAAGCTTTCTTT.